The rows below give T cell receptor beta chains drawn from one sample of a study of vaccination effects on CD4 cells after COVID-19. These receptors' antigens are unknown. Produced via immunoSEQ multiplex PCR; TCRdb's table is partial and in-frame only. The sample holds tens of thousands of clones, just over 75% seen once. The source material was CD4+ T cells from PBMCs cultured without peptide, sampled after COVID-19 vaccination. These receptors were obtained from a human donor who had a prior SARS-CoV-2 infection. Each CDR3 is given with its conserved first and last residue. The order of the fields is clone size, D gene, J gene, V gene, CDR3 DNA, CDR3 protein. A D gene is named only where the DNA matches it firmly. Rows give clone size only sometimes, using once, few, many, or a class for an expanded clone.

abundance: .
d_gene: .
j_gene: TRBJ2-5
v_gene: TRBV24-1
CDR3nt: TGTGCCACCAGTGATCCCCGAGGAAGGCACGTGGAGACCCAGTACTTC
CDR3aa: CATSDPRGRHVETQYF

abundance: .
d_gene: .
j_gene: TRBJ2-1
v_gene: TRBV7-2
CDR3nt: TGTGCCAGCAGCTTAGCCTATAGCGGTTACAATGAGCAGTTCTTC
CDR3aa: CASSLAYSGYNEQFF

abundance: .
d_gene: .
j_gene: TRBJ2-3
v_gene: TRBV19
CDR3nt: TGTGCCAGTAGTATAGACGGTCTTAGGGGGGCAAGCACAGATACGCAGTATTTT
CDR3aa: CASSIDGLRGASTDTQYF

abundance: .
d_gene: .
j_gene: TRBJ1-1
v_gene: TRBV6-5
CDR3nt: TGTGCCAGCAGGATACAGGGAGTAATATCTGAAGCTTTCTTT
CDR3aa: CASRIQGVISEAFF

abundance: .
d_gene: .
j_gene: TRBJ1-1
v_gene: TRBV3-1/TRBV3-2
CDR3nt: TGTGCCAGCAGTCATCACTCGGGGGCCACTGAAGCTTTCTTT
CDR3aa: CASSHHSGATEAFF

abundance: few
d_gene: .
j_gene: TRBJ2-1
v_gene: TRBV2
CDR3nt: TGTGCCAGCACTTCTCACGAGGGCACTGAGCAGTTCTTC
CDR3aa: CASTSHEGTEQFF

abundance: .
d_gene: .
j_gene: TRBJ1-3
v_gene: TRBV19
CDR3nt: TGTGCCAGTAAACGGAGCTCTGGAAACACCATATATTTT
CDR3aa: CASKRSSGNTIYF

abundance: .
d_gene: .
j_gene: TRBJ2-5
v_gene: TRBV19
CDR3nt: TGTGCCAGTAGTCTGAACGGGGCAGAGACCCAGTACTTC
CDR3aa: CASSLNGAETQYF

abundance: .
d_gene: .
j_gene: TRBJ1-5
v_gene: TRBV4-3
CDR3nt: TGCGCCAGCAGCCAAGAGGTGGTGGGCAATCAGCCCCAGCATTTT
CDR3aa: CASSQEVVGNQPQHF

abundance: .
d_gene: TRBD1
j_gene: TRBJ1-2
v_gene: TRBV10-3
CDR3nt: TGTGCCATCAGTGAATCGAGGGGGCTCGACTATGGCTACACCTTC
CDR3aa: CAISESRGLDYGYTF

abundance: .
d_gene: TRBD1
j_gene: TRBJ1-5
v_gene: TRBV15
CDR3nt: TGTGCCACCAGCAGAGGGACAGGGGGCTCAAAAGATCAGCCCCAGCATTTT
CDR3aa: CATSRGTGGSKDQPQHF

abundance: .
d_gene: .
j_gene: TRBJ2-3
v_gene: TRBV11-1
CDR3nt: TGTGCCAGCAGCCTCACAGATACGCAGTATTTT
CDR3aa: CASSLTDTQYF

abundance: few
d_gene: TRBD2
j_gene: TRBJ2-2
v_gene: TRBV12-3/TRBV12-4
CDR3nt: TGTGCCACCGGGGGGAGAACCGGGGAGCTGTTTTTT
CDR3aa: CATGGRTGELFF

abundance: .
d_gene: .
j_gene: TRBJ1-2
v_gene: TRBV14
CDR3nt: TGTGCCAGCAGCCAAGAAACAGGAAGTGGCTATGGCTACACCTTC
CDR3aa: CASSQETGSGYGYTF

abundance: .
d_gene: .
j_gene: TRBJ2-3
v_gene: TRBV18
CDR3nt: TGTGCCAGCTCACCACCGGGAGCAGATACGCAGTATTTT
CDR3aa: CASSPPGADTQYF

abundance: .
d_gene: .
j_gene: TRBJ2-5
v_gene: TRBV6-4
CDR3nt: TGTGCCGGCAGAACTATACCACCACACGAGGAGACCCAGTACTTC
CDR3aa: CAGRTIPPHEETQYF

abundance: .
d_gene: .
j_gene: TRBJ1-3
v_gene: TRBV5-5
CDR3nt: TGTGCCAGCAGCTTTCGCAGGCCCCTAAACACCATATATTTT
CDR3aa: CASSFRRPLNTIYF

abundance: .
d_gene: TRBD1
j_gene: TRBJ1-1
v_gene: TRBV7-9
CDR3nt: TGTGCCAGCAGCTTGGGACAGACGAACACTGAAGCTTTCTTT
CDR3aa: CASSLGQTNTEAFF

abundance: .
d_gene: .
j_gene: TRBJ1-1
v_gene: TRBV6-5
CDR3nt: TGTGCCAGCGCGCCCGGGGGGGATACTGAAGCTTTCTTT
CDR3aa: CASAPGGDTEAFF

abundance: once
d_gene: TRBD1
j_gene: TRBJ1-6
v_gene: TRBV28
CDR3nt: TGTGCCAGCAGCACAGGGGAAATGGCTTCACCCCTCCACTTT
CDR3aa: CASSTGEMASPLHF

abundance: once
d_gene: .
j_gene: TRBJ1-1
v_gene: TRBV6-6
CDR3nt: TGTGCCAGCAGTTACTCGGGGAGCTCAAACACTGAAGCTTTCTTT
CDR3aa: CASSYSGSSNTEAFF

abundance: .
d_gene: .
j_gene: TRBJ1-1
v_gene: TRBV13
CDR3nt: TGTGCCAGCAGCCGAGTAGGGGTAGCTGAAGCTTTCTTT
CDR3aa: CASSRVGVAEAFF

abundance: few
d_gene: .
j_gene: TRBJ2-1
v_gene: TRBV3-1/TRBV3-2
CDR3nt: TGTGCCAGCAGCCAAGATTGGGGGTTCAATGAGCAGTTCTTC
CDR3aa: CASSQDWGFNEQFF

abundance: .
d_gene: TRBD2
j_gene: TRBJ2-3
v_gene: TRBV18
CDR3nt: TGTGCCAGCTCACCACTCGGGGGGGGCACAGATACGCAGTATTTT
CDR3aa: CASSPLGGGTDTQYF

abundance: .
d_gene: TRBD2
j_gene: TRBJ2-7
v_gene: TRBV12-5
CDR3nt: TGTGCTAGTGGTCCACCGGGACTAGCCTACGAGCAGTACTTC
CDR3aa: CASGPPGLAYEQYF

abundance: .
d_gene: .
j_gene: TRBJ2-2
v_gene: TRBV18
CDR3nt: TGTGCCAGCTCATCGATCAGGGTAACGAACACCGGGGAGCTGTTTTTT
CDR3aa: CASSSIRVTNTGELFF

abundance: .
d_gene: .
j_gene: TRBJ2-7
v_gene: TRBV24-1
CDR3nt: TGTGCCACCAGTGAGGGGTATAGGGCTGGGTCCTACGAGCAGTACTTC
CDR3aa: CATSEGYRAGSYEQYF

abundance: .
d_gene: .
j_gene: TRBJ2-7
v_gene: TRBV5-4
CDR3nt: TGTGCCAGCAGCTTGGGTGGGCCTAGAGCAGGCGAGCAGTACTTC
CDR3aa: CASSLGGPRAGEQYF

abundance: few
d_gene: TRBD1
j_gene: TRBJ1-1
v_gene: TRBV19
CDR3nt: TGTGCCAGCACGGACAGGGGGCCGCACCCCACTGAAGCTTTCTTT
CDR3aa: CASTDRGPHPTEAFF

abundance: .
d_gene: .
j_gene: TRBJ2-5
v_gene: TRBV2
CDR3nt: TGTGCCAGCAGGGGTGGAGTTGGCCAAGAGACCCAGTACTTC
CDR3aa: CASRGGVGQETQYF

abundance: .
d_gene: .
j_gene: TRBJ2-7
v_gene: TRBV30
CDR3nt: TGTGCCTGGAGTGTCACCTACGAGCAGTACTTC
CDR3aa: CAWSVTYEQYF

abundance: .
d_gene: .
j_gene: TRBJ1-3
v_gene: TRBV21-1
CDR3nt: TGTGCCAGCAGCAAAGAGGGCCTCACAGCTTACGGAAACACCATATATTTT
CDR3aa: CASSKEGLTAYGNTIYF

abundance: .
d_gene: TRBD2
j_gene: TRBJ2-1
v_gene: TRBV28
CDR3nt: TGTGCCAGCAGTGAGGGACTAGCGGGCACATACAATGAGCAGTTCTTC
CDR3aa: CASSEGLAGTYNEQFF

abundance: .
d_gene: TRBD1
j_gene: TRBJ1-2
v_gene: TRBV7-2
CDR3nt: TGTGCCAGCAGCCAATACATCCCGGGGACAGACGGCTACACCTTC
CDR3aa: CASSQYIPGTDGYTF

abundance: .
d_gene: .
j_gene: TRBJ2-1
v_gene: TRBV30
CDR3nt: TGTGCCTGGAGCCTTGGACTCCGTAACAATGAGCAGTTCTTC
CDR3aa: CAWSLGLRNNEQFF

abundance: .
d_gene: .
j_gene: TRBJ1-5
v_gene: TRBV12-2
CDR3nt: TGTGCAAGTCGCCCACTCGAGAGGGAGCATCAGCCCCAGCATTTT
CDR3aa: CASRPLEREHQPQHF

abundance: .
d_gene: .
j_gene: TRBJ1-3
v_gene: TRBV6-5
CDR3nt: TGTGCCAGCAGTTACTCTACGAGCTCTGGAAACACCATATATTTT
CDR3aa: CASSYSTSSGNTIYF

abundance: .
d_gene: TRBD1
j_gene: TRBJ2-7
v_gene: TRBV2
CDR3nt: TGTGCCAGCAGATTCAGGGGGTCGGCCTACGAGCAGTACTTC
CDR3aa: CASRFRGSAYEQYF

abundance: .
d_gene: TRBD1
j_gene: TRBJ2-7
v_gene: TRBV3-1/TRBV3-2
CDR3nt: TGTGCCAGCAGCCAAGAATGGGGGACAGCCCCATACGAGCAGTACTTC
CDR3aa: CASSQEWGTAPYEQYF

abundance: .
d_gene: .
j_gene: TRBJ1-6
v_gene: TRBV18
CDR3nt: TGTGCCAGCTCACTTACCCTCGCCGGGTTCGGGTCACCCCTCCACTTT
CDR3aa: CASSLTLAGFGSPLHF

abundance: .
d_gene: .
j_gene: TRBJ2-2
v_gene: TRBV7-3
CDR3nt: TGTGCCAGCAGCTTAAGTTTAGCAGGCTACGGGGAGCTGTTTTTT
CDR3aa: CASSLSLAGYGELFF

abundance: .
d_gene: .
j_gene: TRBJ2-7
v_gene: TRBV18
CDR3nt: TGTGCCAGCTCACCACCGCAACGGTACGAGCAGTACTTC
CDR3aa: CASSPPQRYEQYF

abundance: .
d_gene: .
j_gene: TRBJ1-2
v_gene: TRBV7-3
CDR3nt: TGTGCCAGCAGCCCGCAACAGGGAGGGGGCTACACCTTC
CDR3aa: CASSPQQGGGYTF

abundance: .
d_gene: .
j_gene: TRBJ1-5
v_gene: TRBV19
CDR3nt: TGTGCCAGTAGTCCCCCATACAATCAGCCCCAGCATTTT
CDR3aa: CASSPPYNQPQHF

abundance: .
d_gene: .
j_gene: TRBJ1-2
v_gene: TRBV7-9
CDR3nt: TGTGCCAGCAGCTTCGCGGTATTCTATGGCTACACCTTC
CDR3aa: CASSFAVFYGYTF

abundance: .
d_gene: TRBD1
j_gene: TRBJ1-5
v_gene: TRBV19
CDR3nt: TGTGCCAGTAGTAGGGGGGACAGGGGCTCTGGACAGCCCCAGCATTTT
CDR3aa: CASSRGDRGSGQPQHF

abundance: .
d_gene: TRBD1
j_gene: TRBJ2-7
v_gene: TRBV5-5
CDR3nt: TGTGCCAGCAGCTTGTACCCACAGGGGGCCCCCGAGCAGTACTTC
CDR3aa: CASSLYPQGAPEQYF

abundance: .
d_gene: .
j_gene: TRBJ2-3
v_gene: TRBV27
CDR3nt: TGTGCCAGCAGTTCCCGGGGCACAGATACGCAGTATTTT
CDR3aa: CASSSRGTDTQYF

abundance: .
d_gene: TRBD2
j_gene: TRBJ2-4
v_gene: TRBV4-2
CDR3nt: TGTGCCAGCAGCCAAGCAATCACTAGCGGGAGTGGGTCTAGCATTCAGTACTTC
CDR3aa: CASSQAITSGSGSSIQYF

abundance: .
d_gene: .
j_gene: TRBJ2-3
v_gene: TRBV29-1
CDR3nt: TGCAGCGTTGCCCCGGCGGGAGATACGCAGTATTTT
CDR3aa: CSVAPAGDTQYF

abundance: .
d_gene: TRBD1
j_gene: TRBJ2-6
v_gene: TRBV14
CDR3nt: TGTGCCAGCAGCCAAGGGACAGGGCCGAGCTCTGGGGCCAACGTCCTGACTTTC
CDR3aa: CASSQGTGPSSGANVLTF

abundance: .
d_gene: TRBD1
j_gene: TRBJ2-1
v_gene: TRBV11-3
CDR3nt: TGTGCCAGCAGCTTAGTTACAGGGGGCAATTTCTTC
CDR3aa: CASSLVTGGNFF

abundance: .
d_gene: TRBD2
j_gene: TRBJ2-5
v_gene: TRBV11-2
CDR3nt: TGTGCCAGCAGCACCGGACTAGCGGGAGGCTTCCAAGAGACCCAGTACTTC
CDR3aa: CASSTGLAGGFQETQYF